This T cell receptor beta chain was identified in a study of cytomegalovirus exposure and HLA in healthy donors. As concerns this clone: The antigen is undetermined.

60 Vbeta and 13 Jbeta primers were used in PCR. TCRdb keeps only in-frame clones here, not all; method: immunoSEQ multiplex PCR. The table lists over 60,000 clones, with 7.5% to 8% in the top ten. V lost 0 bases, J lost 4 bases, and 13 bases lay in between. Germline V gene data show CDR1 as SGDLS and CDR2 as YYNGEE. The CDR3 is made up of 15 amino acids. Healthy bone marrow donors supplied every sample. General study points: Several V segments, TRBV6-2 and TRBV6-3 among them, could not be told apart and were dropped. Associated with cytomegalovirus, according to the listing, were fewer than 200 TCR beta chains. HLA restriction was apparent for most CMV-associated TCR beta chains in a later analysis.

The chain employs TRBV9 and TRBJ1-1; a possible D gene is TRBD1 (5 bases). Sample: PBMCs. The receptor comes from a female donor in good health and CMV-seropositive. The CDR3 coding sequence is TGTGCCAGCAGCGTAGCGGAAAGGGGAGGCACTGAAGCTTTCTTT. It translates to CASSVAERGGTEAFF.